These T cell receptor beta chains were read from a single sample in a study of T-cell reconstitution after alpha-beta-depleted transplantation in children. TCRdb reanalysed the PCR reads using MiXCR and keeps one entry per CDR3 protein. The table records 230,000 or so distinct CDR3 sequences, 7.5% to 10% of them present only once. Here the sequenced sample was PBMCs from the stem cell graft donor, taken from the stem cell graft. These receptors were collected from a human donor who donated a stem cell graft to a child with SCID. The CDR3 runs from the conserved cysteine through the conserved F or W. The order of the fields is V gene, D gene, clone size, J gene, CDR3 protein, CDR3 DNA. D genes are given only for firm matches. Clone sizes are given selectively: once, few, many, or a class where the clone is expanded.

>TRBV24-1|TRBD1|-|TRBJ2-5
CATSVSGRGQETQYF
TGTGCCACCAGTGTTTCGGGCAGGGGGCAAGAGACCCAGTACTTC
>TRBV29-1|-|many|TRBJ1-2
CSVDFAPGLYGYTF
TGCAGCGTTGATTTTGCTCCCGGACTATATGGCTACACCTTC
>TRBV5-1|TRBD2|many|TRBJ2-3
CASSFGLATENTQYF
TGCGCCAGCAGCTTCGGACTAGCGACAGAAAATACGCAGTATTTT
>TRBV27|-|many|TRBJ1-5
CASRVIGGDQPQHF
TGTGCCAGCAGAGTGATAGGAGGGGATCAGCCCCAGCATTTT
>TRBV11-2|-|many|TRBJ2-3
CASSSDPIHLPSTDTQYF
TGTGCCAGCAGCTCAGACCCAATCCACCTACCTAGCACAGATACGCAGTATTTT
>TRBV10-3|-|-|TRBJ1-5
CTISESMAGYSNQPQHF
TGTACCATCAGTGAGTCGATGGCCGGCTATAGCAATCAGCCCCAGCATTTT
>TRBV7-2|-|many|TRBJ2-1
CASSFRRSTYNEQFF
TGTGCCAGCAGCTTTAGACGCAGCACCTACAATGAGCAGTTCTTC
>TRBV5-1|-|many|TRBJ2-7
CASSPDSSSYEQYF
TGCGCCAGCAGCCCGGACAGTTCTTCCTACGAGCAGTACTTC
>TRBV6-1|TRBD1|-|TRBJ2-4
CASSTSRGAKNIQYF
TGTGCCAGCAGCACCTCCAGGGGGGCCAAAAACATTCAGTACTTC
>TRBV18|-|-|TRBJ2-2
CASSDMDTGELFF
TGTGCCAGCTCCGACATGGACACCGGGGAGCTGTTTTTT
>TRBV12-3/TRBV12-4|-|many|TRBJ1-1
CASSPTDQRAFF
TGTGCCAGCAGTCCGACAGACCAGAGAGCTTTCTTT
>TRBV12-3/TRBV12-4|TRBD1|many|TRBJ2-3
CASRGQATDTQYF
TGTGCCAGCAGGGGACAGGCTACAGATACGCAGTATTTT
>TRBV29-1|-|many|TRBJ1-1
CSVVGEANEAFF
TGCAGCGTTGTTGGGGAGGCCAATGAAGCTTTCTTT
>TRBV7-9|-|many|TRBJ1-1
CASTPGEGTEAFF
TGTGCCAGCACCCCAGGAGAGGGCACTGAAGCTTTCTTT
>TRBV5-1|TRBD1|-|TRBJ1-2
CASSGWTGYGYTF
TGCGCCAGCAGCGGCTGGACAGGGTATGGCTACACCTTC
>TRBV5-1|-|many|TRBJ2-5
CASSLAATRGETQYF
TGCGCCAGCAGCTTGGCCGCGACTAGAGGAGAGACCCAGTACTTC
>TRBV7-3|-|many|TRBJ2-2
CASSIGPPSNTGELFF
TGTGCCAGCAGCATCGGACCGCCGTCGAACACCGGGGAGCTGTTTTTT
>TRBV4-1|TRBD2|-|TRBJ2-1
CASSRASGGASYNEQFF
TGCGCCAGCAGCCGGGCTAGCGGGGGGGCCTCCTACAATGAGCAGTTCTTC
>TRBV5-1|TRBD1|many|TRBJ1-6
CASSLSGQENSPLHF
TGCGCCAGCAGCTTATCGGGACAGGAAAATTCACCCCTCCACTTT
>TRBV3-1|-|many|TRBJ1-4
CASSPHNPEKLFF
TGTGCCAGCAGCCCTCATAACCCGGAAAAACTGTTTTTT
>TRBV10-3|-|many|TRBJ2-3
CAISEVGWQSTDTQYF
TGTGCCATCAGTGAGGTCGGGTGGCAGAGCACAGATACGCAGTATTTT
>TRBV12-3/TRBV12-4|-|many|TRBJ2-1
CASSLIFDEQFF
TGTGCCAGCAGTTTAATTTTTGATGAGCAGTTCTTC
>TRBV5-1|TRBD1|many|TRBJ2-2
CASSLRQGAIGPGNTGELFF
TGCGCCAGCAGCTTAAGGCAGGGGGCTATTGGACCGGGGAACACCGGGGAGCTGTTTTTT
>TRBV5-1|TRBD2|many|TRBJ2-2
CASSLQRGPTGELFF
TGCGCCAGCAGCCTCCAGCGGGGGCCCACCGGGGAGCTGTTTTTT
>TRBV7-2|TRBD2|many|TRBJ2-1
CASSLGTSGGSNSEQFF
TGTGCCAGCAGCCTAGGGACTAGCGGGGGGAGTAACTCTGAGCAGTTCTTC
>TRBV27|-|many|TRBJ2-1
CASSLRWADSYNEQFF
TGTGCCAGCAGTTTACGTTGGGCGGATTCCTACAATGAGCAGTTCTTC
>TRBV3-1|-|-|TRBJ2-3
CATTQARGGPGTDTQYF
TGTGCCACCACCCAAGCGAGGGGGGGGCCTGGCACAGATACGCAGTATTTT
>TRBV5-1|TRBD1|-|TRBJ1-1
CASSKTGEGTEAFF
TGCGCCAGCAGCAAGACAGGGGAAGGCACTGAAGCTTTCTTT
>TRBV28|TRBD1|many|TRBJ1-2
CASSPRGHRYGYTF
TGTGCCAGCAGCCCCAGGGGGCATCGATATGGCTACACCTTC
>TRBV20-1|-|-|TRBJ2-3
CSADLDRSGYF
TGCAGTGCAGACCTAGACCGTAGTGGGTATTTT
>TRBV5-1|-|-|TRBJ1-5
CASSLEGGTSNQPQHF
TGCGCCAGCAGCTTGGAAGGAGGGACAAGCAATCAGCCCCAGCATTTT
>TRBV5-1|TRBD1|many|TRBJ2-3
CASSSGQGGTDTQYF
TGCGCCAGCAGCTCGGGACAGGGGGGGACAGATACGCAGTATTTT
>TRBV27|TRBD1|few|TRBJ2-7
CASSGTGTGSYEQYF
TGTGCCAGCAGCGGTACCGGGACAGGGTCCTACGAGCAGTACTTC
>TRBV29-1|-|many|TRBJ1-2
CSVAGKPNYGYTF
TGCAGCGTAGCGGGCAAACCCAACTATGGCTACACCTTC
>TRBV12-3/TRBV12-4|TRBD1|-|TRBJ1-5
CASSFSGRDSYQPQHF
TGTGCCAGCAGTTTTTCCGGCCGGGACAGCTATCAGCCCCAGCATTTT
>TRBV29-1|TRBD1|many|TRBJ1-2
CSTGQGLYGYTF
TGCAGTACGGGACAGGGTTTATATGGCTACACCTTC
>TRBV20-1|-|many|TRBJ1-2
CSASLAPNYGYTF
TGCAGTGCTAGTTTGGCACCTAACTATGGCTACACCTTC
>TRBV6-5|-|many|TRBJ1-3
CASNLDVKGNTIYF
TGTGCCAGCAACCTCGACGTAAAAGGAAACACCATATATTTT
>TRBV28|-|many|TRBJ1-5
CASTAGGMSNQPQHF
TGTGCCAGCACCGCGGGGGGCATGAGCAATCAGCCCCAGCATTTT
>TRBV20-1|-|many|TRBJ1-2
CSASYQGKIGYGYTF
TGCAGTGCTAGTTACCAGGGAAAGATTGGCTATGGCTACACCTTC
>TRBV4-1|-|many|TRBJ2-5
CASSQESFRETQYF
TGCGCCAGCAGCCAAGAAAGTTTCCGAGAGACCCAGTACTTC
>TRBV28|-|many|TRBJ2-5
CASSFLQGGTETQYF
TGTGCCAGCAGTTTTCTACAGGGAGGGACAGAGACCCAGTACTTC
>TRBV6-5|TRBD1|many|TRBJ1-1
CASSYVQGNAEAFF
TGTGCCAGCAGTTACGTACAGGGGAACGCTGAAGCTTTCTTT
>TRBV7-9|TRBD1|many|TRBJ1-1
CASSFPDRGQEAFF
TGTGCCAGCAGCTTCCCGGACAGGGGGCAAGAAGCTTTCTTT
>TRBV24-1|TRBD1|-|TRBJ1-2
CATSPNRDRNGYTF
TGTGCCACCAGCCCCAACCGGGACAGGAACGGGTACACCTTC
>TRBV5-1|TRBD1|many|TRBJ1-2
CASSSGGYGYTF
TGCGCCAGCAGCTCAGGGGGCTATGGCTACACCTTC
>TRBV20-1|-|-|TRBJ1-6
CSASSTLNSPLHF
TGCAGTGCTAGCTCGACCCTCAATTCACCCCTCCACTTT
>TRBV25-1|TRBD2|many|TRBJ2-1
CASSLSSGGGDNEQFF
TGTGCCAGCAGTCTTTCCAGCGGGGGGGGAGACAATGAGCAGTTCTTC
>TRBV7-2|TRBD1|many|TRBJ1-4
CASSSEQGANEKLFF
TGTGCCAGCAGCTCGGAACAGGGGGCGAATGAAAAACTGTTTTTT
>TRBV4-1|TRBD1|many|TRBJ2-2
CASSPRQGTNTGELFF
TGCGCCAGCAGCCCTCGACAGGGGACGAACACCGGGGAGCTGTTTTTT
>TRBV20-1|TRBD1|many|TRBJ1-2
CSAASTGFGYGYTF
TGCAGTGCTGCATCGACAGGGTTCGGCTATGGCTACACCTTC
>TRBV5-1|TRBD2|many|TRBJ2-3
CASSEIAGPNTDTQYF
TGCGCCAGCAGCGAGATAGCGGGTCCTAACACAGATACGCAGTATTTT